This T cell receptor (beta chain) appears in the sequencing data of a study of cytomegalovirus exposure and HLA in healthy donors. Concerning this clone itself: Its antigen is still unknown.

CDR3 length equals 14 residues. The ends lost 6 bases at V and 3 bases at J; junction bases unmatched: 4. Per germline, CDR1 SGHTA and CDR2 FQGNSA. Primers included in the PCR were 60 Vbeta and 13 Jbeta primers. The data were produced by immunoSEQ multiplex PCR, yet TCRdb's version contains in-frame clones alone and is incomplete. The sample lists fewer than 95,000 clones; about 70% were seen once. Study-wide results and limits: Immune exposure information available was restricted to CMV serostatus.

Sequenced sample: PBMCs. This TCR was sampled from a man aged 35 to 55 in good health and CMV-seronegative. This sequence joins TRBV7-2 and TRBJ2-3, with 9 bases lining up with TRBD2. This CDR3 is CASSPGLATDTQYF. The CDR3, as DNA: TGTGCCAGCAGTCCGGGACTAGCAACAGATACGCAGTATTTT.